The 5 T cell receptor beta chains reported below all come from one sample, sequenced in a study of blood T cell repertoires in COVID-19. Data came from immunoSEQ multiplex PCR; TCRdb stores just in-frame clones and leaves some out. The repertoire includes some 46,000 clones, 73% of them detected once, and around 60% sits in the top ten. Material for sequencing was peripheral blood. Receptors were obtained from a man older than 75 with acute or convalescent COVID-19.

The rearrangement uses TRBV5-5 and TRBJ1-3; perhaps TRBD1 as D (6 bases). Trimming left V 3 bases short and J 4 bases short, with 14 bases between. The CDR3 has 15 residues. The germline V gene encodes CDR1 SGHKS and CDR2 YYEKEE (reference sequence). CDR3: CASSSPDSRGNTIYF. The CDR3 coding sequence is TGTGCCAGCAGCTCACCGGACAGTCGAGGAAACACCATATATTTT.

This clone was counted a single time. J is TRBJ2-3 and V is TRBV7-2; 7 bases line up with TRBD1. Looked up from germline, CDR1 is SGHTA and CDR2 is FQGNSA. V was clipped by 4 bases and J by 3 bases; unmatched bases: 10. There are 16 residues in the CDR3. CDR3 bases: TGTGCCAGCAGCTACTCTCCCCGACAGGGAACAGATACGCAGTATTTT. Its protein is CASSYSPRQGTDTQYF.

The rearrangement links TRBV21-1 to TRBJ2-7; no check of the table's D call, TRBD1, against the DNA was made. TRBV21-1 is given as a pseudogene. This CDR3 has 13 residues. The CDR3 here is CASSKGGGYEQYF. The CDR3 nucleotides are TGTGCCAGCAGCAAAGGAGGGGGCTACGAGCAGTACTTC.

This rearrangement joins TRBV7-2 to TRBJ2-7, with a weak D call TRBD2 (5 bases). Germline CDR1 and CDR2: SGHTA and FQGNSA. V was shortened by 6 bases and J by 1 base, with 22 bases between the two germline ends. This CDR3 has 17 amino acids. For the CDR3, the DNA is TGTGCCAGCAGTTCCCGTCCTACCGGGGTCTTTTCCTACGAGCAGTACTTC. Its translation: CASSSRPTGVFSYEQYF.

The rearrangement links TRBV7-6 to TRBJ1-1; D gene ambiguous. In germline, CDR1 is SGHVS, CDR2 FNYEAQ. The V end was cut by 5 bases, the J end by 0 bases, with 7 bases between. CDR3 length: 13 amino acids. CDR3 nucleotides: TGTGCCAGCAGCGCGGATCTGAACACTGAAGCTTTCTTT. Encoded protein: CASSADLNTEAFF.